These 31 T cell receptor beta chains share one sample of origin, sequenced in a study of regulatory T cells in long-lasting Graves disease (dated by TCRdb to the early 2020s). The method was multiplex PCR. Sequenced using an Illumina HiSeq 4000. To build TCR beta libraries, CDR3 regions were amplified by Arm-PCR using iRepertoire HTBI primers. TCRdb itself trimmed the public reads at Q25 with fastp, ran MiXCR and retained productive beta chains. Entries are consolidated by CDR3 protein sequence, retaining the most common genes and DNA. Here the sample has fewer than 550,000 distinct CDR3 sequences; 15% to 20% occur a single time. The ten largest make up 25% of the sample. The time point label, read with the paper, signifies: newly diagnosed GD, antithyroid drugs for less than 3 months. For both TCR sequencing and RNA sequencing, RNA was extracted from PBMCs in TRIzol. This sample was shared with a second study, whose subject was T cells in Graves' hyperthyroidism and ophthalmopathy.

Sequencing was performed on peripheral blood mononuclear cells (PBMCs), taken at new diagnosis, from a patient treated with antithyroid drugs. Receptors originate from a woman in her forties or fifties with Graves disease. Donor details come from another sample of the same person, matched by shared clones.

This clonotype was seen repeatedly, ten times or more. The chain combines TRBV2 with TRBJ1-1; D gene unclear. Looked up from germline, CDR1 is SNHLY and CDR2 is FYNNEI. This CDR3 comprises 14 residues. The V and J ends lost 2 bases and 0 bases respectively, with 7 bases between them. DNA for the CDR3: TGTGCCAGCAGTGAAAGGCGGTTGAACACTGAAGCTTTCTTT. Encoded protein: CASSERRLNTEAFF.

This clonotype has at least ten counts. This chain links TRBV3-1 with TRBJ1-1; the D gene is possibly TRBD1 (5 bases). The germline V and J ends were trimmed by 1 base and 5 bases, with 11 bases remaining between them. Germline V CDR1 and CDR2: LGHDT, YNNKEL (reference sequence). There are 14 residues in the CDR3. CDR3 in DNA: TGTGCCAGCAGCCAAGTCGGGGGTTCGACTGAAGCTTTCTTT. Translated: CASSQVGGSTEAFF.

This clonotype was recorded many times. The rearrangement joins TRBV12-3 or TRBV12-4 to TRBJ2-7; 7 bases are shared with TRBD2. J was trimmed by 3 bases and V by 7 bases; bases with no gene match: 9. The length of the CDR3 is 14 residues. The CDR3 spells CASTLGGTNYEQYF. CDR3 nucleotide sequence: TGTGCCAGCACCTTGGGGGGGACCAACTACGAGCAGTACTTC.

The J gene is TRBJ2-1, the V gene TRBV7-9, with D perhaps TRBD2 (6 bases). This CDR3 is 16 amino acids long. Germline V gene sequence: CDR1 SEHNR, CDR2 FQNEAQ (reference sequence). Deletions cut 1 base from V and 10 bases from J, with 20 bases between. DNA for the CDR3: TGTGCCAGCAGCTTAGTCGTGGGGGGTCCGACTTCGGAGCAGTTCTTC. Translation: CASSLVVGGPTSEQFF.

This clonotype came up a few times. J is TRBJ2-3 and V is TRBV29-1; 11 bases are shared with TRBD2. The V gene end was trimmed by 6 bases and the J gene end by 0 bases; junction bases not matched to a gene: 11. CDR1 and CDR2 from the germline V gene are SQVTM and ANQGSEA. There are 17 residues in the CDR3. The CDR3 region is CSVEGLAGGLSTDTQYF. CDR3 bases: TGCAGCGTAGAGGGGCTAGCGGGGGGCCTAAGCACAGATACGCAGTATTTT.

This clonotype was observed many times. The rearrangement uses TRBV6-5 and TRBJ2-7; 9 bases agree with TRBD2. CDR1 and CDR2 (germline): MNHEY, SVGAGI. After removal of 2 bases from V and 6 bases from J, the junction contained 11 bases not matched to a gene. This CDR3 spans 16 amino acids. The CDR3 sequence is CASSYSPPSGAGEQYF. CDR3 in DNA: TGTGCCAGCAGTTACAGCCCCCCTAGCGGGGCCGGCGAGCAGTACTTC.

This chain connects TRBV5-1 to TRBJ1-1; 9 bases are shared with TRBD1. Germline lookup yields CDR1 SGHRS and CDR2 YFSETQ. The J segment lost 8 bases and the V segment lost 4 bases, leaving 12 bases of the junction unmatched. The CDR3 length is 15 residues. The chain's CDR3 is CASSAGTGPTGEAFF. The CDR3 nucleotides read TGCGCCAGCAGCGCCGGGACAGGGCCGACTGGGGAAGCTTTCTTT. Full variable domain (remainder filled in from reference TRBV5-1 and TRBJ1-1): KAGVTQTPRYLIKTRGQQVTLSCSPISGHRSVSWYQQTPGQGLQFLFEYFSETQRNKGNFPGRFSGRQFSNSRSEMNVSTLELGDSALYLCASSAGTGPTGEAFFGQGTRLTVV.

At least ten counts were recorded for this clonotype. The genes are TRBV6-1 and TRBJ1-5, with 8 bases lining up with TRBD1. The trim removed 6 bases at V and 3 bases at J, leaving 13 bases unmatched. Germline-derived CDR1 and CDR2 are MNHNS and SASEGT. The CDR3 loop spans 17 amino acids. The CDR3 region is CASRRGGDRLINQPQHF. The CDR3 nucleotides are TGTGCCAGCAGGAGGGGTGGGGACAGGCTTATCAATCAGCCCCAGCATTTT.

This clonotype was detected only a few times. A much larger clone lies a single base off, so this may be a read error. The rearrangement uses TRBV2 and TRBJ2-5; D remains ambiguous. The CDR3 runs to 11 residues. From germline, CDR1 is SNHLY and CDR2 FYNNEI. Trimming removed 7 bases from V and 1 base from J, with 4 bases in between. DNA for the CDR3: TGTGCCAGCACAATCCAAGAGACCCAGTACTTC. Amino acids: CASTIQETQYF.

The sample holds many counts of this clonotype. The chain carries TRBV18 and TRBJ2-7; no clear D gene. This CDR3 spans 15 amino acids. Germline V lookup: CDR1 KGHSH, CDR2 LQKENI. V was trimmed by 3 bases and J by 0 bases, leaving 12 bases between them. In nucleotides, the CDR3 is TGTGCCAGCTCACCCCAGGACGGACGCTCCTACGAGCAGTACTTC. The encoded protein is CASSPQDGRSYEQYF.

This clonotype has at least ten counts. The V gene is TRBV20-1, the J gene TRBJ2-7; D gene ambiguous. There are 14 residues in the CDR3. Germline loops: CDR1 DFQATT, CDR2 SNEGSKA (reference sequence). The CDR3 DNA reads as TGCAGCCTTAGCCCACTTAGTGACCCCTACGAGCAGTACTTC. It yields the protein CSLSPLSDPYEQYF.

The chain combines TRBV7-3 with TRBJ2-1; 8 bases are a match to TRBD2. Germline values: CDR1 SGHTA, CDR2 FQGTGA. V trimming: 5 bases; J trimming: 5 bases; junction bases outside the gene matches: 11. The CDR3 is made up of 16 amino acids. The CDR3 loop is CASSPVTGGPNNEQFF. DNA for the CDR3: TGTGCCAGCAGCCCCGTTACGGGGGGGCCCAACAATGAGCAGTTCTTC.

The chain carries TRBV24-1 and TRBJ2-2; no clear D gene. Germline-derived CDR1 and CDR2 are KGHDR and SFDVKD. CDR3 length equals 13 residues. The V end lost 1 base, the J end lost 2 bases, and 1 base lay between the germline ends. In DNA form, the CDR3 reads TGTGCCACCAGTGATTTTAACACCGGGGAGCTGTTTTTT. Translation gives CATSDFNTGELFF.

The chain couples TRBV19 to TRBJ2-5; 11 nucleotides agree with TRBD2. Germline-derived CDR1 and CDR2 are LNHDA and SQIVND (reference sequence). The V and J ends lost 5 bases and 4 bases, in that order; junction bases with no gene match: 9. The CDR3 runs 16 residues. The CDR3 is CASSLLAGGTTETQYF. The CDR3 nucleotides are TGTGCCAGTAGTCTCTTAGCGGGGGGGACGACAGAGACCCAGTACTTC.

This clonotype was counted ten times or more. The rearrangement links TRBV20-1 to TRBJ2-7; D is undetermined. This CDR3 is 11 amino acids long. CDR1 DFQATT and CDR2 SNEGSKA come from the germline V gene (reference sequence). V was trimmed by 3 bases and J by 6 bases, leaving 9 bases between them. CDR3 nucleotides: TGCAGTGCTAGGGCATCAGGCGAGCAGTACTTC. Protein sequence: CSARASGEQYF.

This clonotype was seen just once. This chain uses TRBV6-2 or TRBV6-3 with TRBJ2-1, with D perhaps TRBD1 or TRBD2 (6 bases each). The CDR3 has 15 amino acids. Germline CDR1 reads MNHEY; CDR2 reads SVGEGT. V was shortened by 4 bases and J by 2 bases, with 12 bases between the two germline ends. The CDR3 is CASSWGLATYNEQFF. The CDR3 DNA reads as TGTGCCAGCAGTTGGGGGCTAGCGACCTACAATGAGCAGTTCTTC.

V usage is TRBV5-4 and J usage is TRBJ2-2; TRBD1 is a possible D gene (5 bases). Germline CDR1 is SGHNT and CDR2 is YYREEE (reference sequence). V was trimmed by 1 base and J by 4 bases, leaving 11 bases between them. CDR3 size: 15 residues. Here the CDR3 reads CASSLSWGGTGELFF. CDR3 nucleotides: TGTGCCAGCAGCTTGTCGTGGGGCGGCACCGGGGAGCTGTTTTTT.

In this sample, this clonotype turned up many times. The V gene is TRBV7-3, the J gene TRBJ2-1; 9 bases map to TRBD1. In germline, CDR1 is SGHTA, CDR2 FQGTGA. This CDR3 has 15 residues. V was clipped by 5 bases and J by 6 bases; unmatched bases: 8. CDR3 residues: CASSLSGTGINEQFF. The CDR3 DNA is TGTGCCAGCAGCCTCTCCGGGACAGGGATCAATGAGCAGTTCTTC.

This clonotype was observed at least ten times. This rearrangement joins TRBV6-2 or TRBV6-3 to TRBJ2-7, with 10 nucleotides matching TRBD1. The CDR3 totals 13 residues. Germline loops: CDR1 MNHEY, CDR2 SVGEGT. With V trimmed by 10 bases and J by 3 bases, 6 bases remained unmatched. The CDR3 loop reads CATDRDRGYEQYF. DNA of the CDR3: TGTGCCACCGACCGGGACAGGGGCTACGAGCAGTACTTC.

CDR3 nucleotide sequence: TGTGCCAGCAGTCCGCCTCCCGGGCTAAAGGGCTACGAGCAGTACTTC. Its protein is CASSPPPGLKGYEQYF. V gene TRBV28 combines with J gene TRBJ2-7; D unresolved. The ends were cut back, 5 bases at V and 3 bases at J, with 20 bases in the middle. The germline CDR1 and CDR2 sequences are MDHEN and SYDVKM. CDR3 length equals 16 residues.

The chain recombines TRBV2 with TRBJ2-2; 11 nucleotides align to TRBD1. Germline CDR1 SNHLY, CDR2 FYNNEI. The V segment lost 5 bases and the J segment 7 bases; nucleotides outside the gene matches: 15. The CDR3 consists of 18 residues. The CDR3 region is CASSFSLGQGALVGELFF. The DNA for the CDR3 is TGTGCCAGCAGTTTTAGCCTCGGACAGGGGGCCCTCGTCGGGGAGCTGTTTTTT.

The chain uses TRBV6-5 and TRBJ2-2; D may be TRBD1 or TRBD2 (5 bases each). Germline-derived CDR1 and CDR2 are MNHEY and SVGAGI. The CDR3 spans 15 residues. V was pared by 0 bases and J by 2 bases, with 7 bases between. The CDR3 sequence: CASSYSRDNTGELFF. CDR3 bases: TGTGCCAGCAGTTACTCGAGGGACAACACCGGGGAGCTGTTTTTT.

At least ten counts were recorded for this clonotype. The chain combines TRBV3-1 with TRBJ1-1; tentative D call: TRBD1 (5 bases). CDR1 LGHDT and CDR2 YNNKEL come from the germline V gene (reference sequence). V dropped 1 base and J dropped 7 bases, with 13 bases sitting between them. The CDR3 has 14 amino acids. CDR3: CASSQVVGHSEAFF. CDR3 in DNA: TGTGCCAGCAGCCAAGTTGTGGGGCACAGTGAAGCTTTCTTT.

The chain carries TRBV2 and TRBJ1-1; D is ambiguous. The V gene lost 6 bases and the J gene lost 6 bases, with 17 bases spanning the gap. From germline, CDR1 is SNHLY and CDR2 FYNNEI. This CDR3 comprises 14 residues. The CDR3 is CASRKDGPDPEAFF. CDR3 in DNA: TGTGCCAGCAGAAAGGACGGACCAGATCCTGAAGCTTTCTTT. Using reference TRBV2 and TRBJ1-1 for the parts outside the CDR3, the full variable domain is EPEVTQTPSHQVTQMGQEVILRCVPISNHLYFYWYRQILGQKVEFLVSFYNNEISEKSEIFDDQFSVERPDGSNFTLKIRSTKLEDSAMYFCASRKDGPDPEAFFGQGTRLTVV.

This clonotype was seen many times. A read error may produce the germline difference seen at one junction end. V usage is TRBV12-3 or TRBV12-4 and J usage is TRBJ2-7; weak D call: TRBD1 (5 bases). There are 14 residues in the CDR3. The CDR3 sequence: CASSFRESSSEQYF. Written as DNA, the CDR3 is TGTGCCAGCAGTTTCAGGGAATCCTCCTCCGAGCAGTACTTC.

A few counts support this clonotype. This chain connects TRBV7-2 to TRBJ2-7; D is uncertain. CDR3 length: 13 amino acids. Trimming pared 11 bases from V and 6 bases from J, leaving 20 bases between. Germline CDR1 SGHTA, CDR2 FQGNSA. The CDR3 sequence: CAWSFWGPSEQYF. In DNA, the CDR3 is TGTGCCTGGAGCTTCTGGGGTCCCTCCGAGCAGTACTTC.

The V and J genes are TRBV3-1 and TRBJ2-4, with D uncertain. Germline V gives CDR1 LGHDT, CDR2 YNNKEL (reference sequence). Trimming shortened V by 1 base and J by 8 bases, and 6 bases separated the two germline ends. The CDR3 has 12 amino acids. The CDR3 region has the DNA TGTGCCAGCAGCCAAGGACTCGACATTCAGTACTTC. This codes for CASSQGLDIQYF.

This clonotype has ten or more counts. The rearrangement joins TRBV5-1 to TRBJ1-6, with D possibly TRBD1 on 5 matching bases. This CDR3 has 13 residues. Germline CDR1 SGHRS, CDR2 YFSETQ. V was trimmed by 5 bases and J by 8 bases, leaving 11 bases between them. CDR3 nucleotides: TGCGCCAGCAGACGGGACGGGGATTCACCCCTCCACTTT. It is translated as CASRRDGDSPLHF.

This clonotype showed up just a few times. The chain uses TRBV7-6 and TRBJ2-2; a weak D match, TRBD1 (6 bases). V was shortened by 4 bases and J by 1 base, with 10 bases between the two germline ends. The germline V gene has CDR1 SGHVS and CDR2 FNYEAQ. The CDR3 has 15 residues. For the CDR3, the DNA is TGTGCCAGCAGCTCAGTACAGGGGAACACCGGGGAGCTGTTTTTT. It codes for CASSSVQGNTGELFF.

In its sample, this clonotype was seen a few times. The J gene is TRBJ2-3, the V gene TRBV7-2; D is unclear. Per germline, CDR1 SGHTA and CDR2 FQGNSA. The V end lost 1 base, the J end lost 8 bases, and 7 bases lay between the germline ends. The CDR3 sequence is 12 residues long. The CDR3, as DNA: TGTGCCAGCAGCTTAGAAGAATTTACGCAGTATTTT. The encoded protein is CASSLEEFTQYF.

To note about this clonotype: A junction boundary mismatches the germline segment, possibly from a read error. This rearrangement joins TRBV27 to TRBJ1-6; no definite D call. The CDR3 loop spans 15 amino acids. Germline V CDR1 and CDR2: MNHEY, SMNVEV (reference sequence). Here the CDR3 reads CASRFGGSNNSPPHF. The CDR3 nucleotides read TGTGCCAGCAGATTTGGAGGGTCGAATAATTCACCCCCCCACTTT.